The 21 T cell receptor beta chains in this list originate from one sample, sequenced in a study of OX40 agonist ivuxolimab in advanced cancers. Profiling relied on immunoSEQ multiplex PCR, and the TCRdb table lists in-frame clones only, not all of them. The table shows under 20,000 clones, with about 88% occurring only once. The material sequenced was CD4+ or CD8+ T cells sorted from blood, taken in a trial of the OX40 agonist ivuxolimab. Receptors originate from an adult with an advanced solid tumor such as melanoma, head and neck, liver or kidney cancer.

The V and J genes are TRBV6-5 and TRBJ2-5; D may correspond to TRBD1 or TRBD2 (5 bases each). The CDR3 sequence is 15 residues long. Germline values: CDR1 MNHEY, CDR2 SVGAGI. Deletions cut 8 bases from V and 7 bases from J, with 23 bases between. This CDR3 is CASCLAGTGLGTQYF. The CDR3 DNA sequence: TGTGCCAGCTGCCTCGCCGGGACGGGGCTAGGGACCCAGTACTTC.

V gene TRBV29-1 combines with J gene TRBJ2-5; D remains unclear. The J call may be wrong; the DNA end is better matched by TRBJ2-7. The V gene's germline CDR1 is SQVTM and CDR2 ANQGSEA. CDR3 length: 13 residues. This chain's CDR3 is CSVNGGSAYEQYF. The DNA for the CDR3 is TGCAGCGTTAATGGCGGTTCAGCCTACGAGCAGTACTTC.

This rearrangement joins TRBV6-6 to TRBJ2-7; 8 bases are a match to TRBD2. This CDR3 is built from 13 residues. Germline V gene lookup returns CDR1 MNHNY and CDR2 SVGAGI (reference sequence). With 11 bases clipped from V and 3 bases from J, the junction kept 9 bases outside the gene matches. CDR3 protein: CAAKAGEVYEQYF. CDR3 DNA sequence: TGTGCCGCCAAAGCGGGAGAGGTCTACGAGCAGTACTTC.

This sequence joins TRBV9 and TRBJ2-2; D is perhaps TRBD1 or TRBD2 (5 bases each). The germline V and J ends were trimmed by 6 bases and 1 base, with 10 bases remaining between them. Per germline, CDR1 SGDLS and CDR2 YYNGEE. The CDR3 loop spans 14 amino acids. As DNA, the CDR3 is TGTGCCAGCACGGGACGGATGAACACCGGGGAGCTGTTTTTT. This codes for CASTGRMNTGELFF.

With respect to this clone: Different DNA sequences within this sample yield the same CDR3. The chain recombines TRBV19 with TRBJ2-1, with TRBD2 matching over 9 bases. The V gene's germline CDR1 is LNHDA and CDR2 SQIVND (reference sequence). The CDR3 is 15 amino acids. Unmatched junction bases numbered 5, after V lost 7 bases and J lost 1 base. CDR3 sequence (DNA): TGTGCCAGTAACCTAGCGGGGTCATCCTACAATGAGCAGTTCTTC. The encoded protein is CASNLAGSSYNEQFF. The full variable domain, completed using reference TRBV19 and TRBJ2-1, is DGGITQSPKYLFRKEGQNVTLSCEQNLNHDAMYWYRQDPGQGLRLIYYSQIVNDFQKGDIAEGYSVSREKKESFPLTVTSAQKNPTAFYLCASNLAGSSYNEQFFGPGTRLTVL.

This clone has just a few counts. The chain recombines TRBV5-8 with TRBJ2-1, with 11 bases that match TRBD2. V lost 1 base, J lost 6 bases, and 3 bases stayed unmatched. CDR1 is SGHTS and CDR2 is YDEGEE in the germline V gene. This CDR3 region has 15 residues. The CDR3 sequence: CASSLSSGRANEQFF. In nucleotides, the CDR3 is TGTGCCAGCAGCTTGAGTAGCGGGAGGGCCAATGAGCAGTTCTTC.

This clone was observed a single time. The rearrangement uses TRBV28 and TRBJ2-7; 7 bases map to TRBD2. The CDR3 runs 11 residues. CDR1 is MDHEN and CDR2 is SYDVKM in the germline V gene. V lost 11 bases, J lost 4 bases, and 5 bases stayed unmatched. CDR3 region: CASIGGYEQYF. The DNA of the CDR3 is TGTGCCTCGATCGGGGGGTACGAGCAGTACTTC.

The V gene is TRBV7-9, the J gene TRBJ2-5; perhaps TRBD1 as D (5 bases). The CDR3 spans 16 residues. Germline lookup yields CDR1 SEHNR and CDR2 FQNEAQ (reference sequence). Trimming shortened V by 5 bases and J by 4 bases, and 20 bases separated the two germline ends. The CDR3 is CASSDQAGWAGETQYF. CDR3 sequence (DNA): TGTGCCAGCAGCGACCAAGCAGGGTGGGCCGGAGAGACCCAGTACTTC.

The chain employs TRBV2 and TRBJ2-5; D perhaps matches TRBD1 (5 bases). The germline V and J ends were trimmed by 10 bases and 2 bases, with 11 bases remaining between them. The CDR3 loop spans 12 amino acids. Germline assignment: CDR1 SNHLY and CDR2 FYNNEI. The DNA for the CDR3 is TGTGCCAAAAGGGGCATTCAAGAGACCCAGTACTTC. Protein product: CAKRGIQETQYF.

This clone showed up just once. The rearrangement joins TRBV4-3 to TRBJ2-7; D remains unclear. Germline assignment: CDR1 LGHNA and CDR2 YSLEER. Trimming pared 1 base from V and 5 bases from J, leaving 9 bases between. CDR3 size: 13 residues. CDR3: CASSQGRDHEQYF. CDR3 in DNA: TGCGCCAGCAGCCAAGGAAGAGATCACGAGCAGTACTTC.

The chain recombines TRBV7-8 with TRBJ2-5, with 11 bases lining up with TRBD2. With the DNA end fitting TRBJ2-7 better, the J assignment may be wrong. Germline V CDR1 and CDR2: SGHVS, FQNEAQ. This CDR3 is 17 amino acids long. The CDR3 DNA reads as TGTGCCAGCAGCTTAGGCCCGGGACTAGCGGAGTCCTACGAGCAGTACTTC. Protein product: CASSLGPGLAESYEQYF.

The chain is built from TRBV7-9 and TRBJ2-2; 7 bases are a match to TRBD2. Germline assignment: CDR1 SEHNR and CDR2 FQNEAQ (reference sequence). The CDR3 totals 18 residues. J gave up 4 bases and V 0 bases, and 11 bases lay outside the gene matches. The CDR3 DNA follows: TGTGCCAGCAGCTTAGCGGGAGGGCGGCGGGAGAGCACCGGGGAGCTGTTTTTT. Protein: CASSLAGGRRESTGELFF.

The V and J genes are TRBV10-3 and TRBJ2-3, with 11 bases matching TRBD2. Germline CDR1 and CDR2: ENHRY and SYGVKD. This CDR3 spans 15 amino acids. V shed 3 bases, J shed 6 bases, and the junction held 5 bases outside the gene matches. In DNA form, the CDR3 reads TGTGCCATCAGTGAACTAGCGGGAGTTACGGATACGCAGTATTTT. This sequence encodes CAISELAGVTDTQYF.

The V call is TRBV19, the J call TRBJ2-1; 8 bases line up with TRBD2. The junction had 11 bases not matched to a gene; V was cut back by 5 bases and J by 5 bases. This CDR3 is 16 amino acids long. Germline assignment: CDR1 LNHDA and CDR2 SQIVND (reference sequence). The CDR3 bases are TGTGCCAGTAGTCCCTACGGGGTGCGGGAGGACAATGAGCAGTTCTTC. It specifies CASSPYGVREDNEQFF.

V gene TRBV29-1 combines with J gene TRBJ2-5; TRBD1 agrees at 7 bases. This CDR3 comprises 17 residues. V was pared by 0 bases and J by 1 base, with 11 bases of the junction left unmatched. CDR1 and CDR2 (germline): SQVTM, ANQGSEA. This CDR3 reads CSVEDHSRGGLQETQYF. CDR3 DNA: TGCAGCGTTGAAGATCATAGTAGAGGGGGCCTCCAAGAGACCCAGTACTTC.

The chain is built from TRBV19 and TRBJ2-7; D tentatively reads TRBD1 or TRBD2 (6 bases each). This CDR3 region has 14 residues. Germline values: CDR1 LNHDA, CDR2 SQIVND (reference sequence). V was clipped by 5 bases and J by 4 bases, with 15 bases between them. Here the CDR3 reads CASSRGRNPYEQYF. CDR3 nucleotide sequence: TGTGCCAGTAGTCGGGGGCGAAACCCTTACGAGCAGTACTTC.

This chain joins TRBV6-1 and TRBJ2-5; tentative D call: TRBD2 (6 bases). TRBJ2-7 matches the DNA end more closely, so the J call is doubtful. The CDR3 spans 15 residues. Germline CDR1 MNHNS, CDR2 SASEGT. In nucleotides, the CDR3 is TGTGCCAGCAGTGAACCCGGGAGAAGGGCTGACGAGCAGTACTTC. It yields the protein CASSEPGRRADEQYF.

CDR3 residues: CASSLRTSGRVDPYEQYF. CDR3 DNA: TGTGCCAGCAGCTTAAGGACTAGCGGGAGGGTGGATCCCTACGAGCAGTACTTC. This sequence joins TRBV7-9 and TRBJ2-7, with 15 nucleotides matching TRBD2. The germline CDR1 and CDR2 sequences are SEHNR and FQNEAQ (reference sequence). CDR3 length: 18 amino acids. The V and J ends lost 2 bases and 2 bases, in that order; junction bases with no gene match: 7. Together with reference TRBV7-9 and TRBJ2-7, the CDR3 gives the full variable domain: DTGVSQNPRHKITKRGQNVTFRCDPISEHNRLYWYRQTLGQGPEFLTYFQNEAQLEKSRLLSDRFSAERPKGSFSTLEIQRTEQGDSAMYLCASSLRTSGRVDPYEQYFGPGTRLTVT.

The chain is built from TRBV29-1 and TRBJ2-7, with TRBD1 identical over 9 bases. J was trimmed by 0 bases and V by 7 bases; bases with no gene match: 4. The CDR3 loop spans 13 amino acids. From germline, CDR1 is SQVTM and CDR2 ANQGSEA. This CDR3 is CSARDRDSYEQYF. In DNA form, the CDR3 reads TGCAGCGCCCGGGACAGGGACTCCTACGAGCAGTACTTC.

The V and J genes are TRBV28 and TRBJ2-5; TRBD1 might be the D (7 bases). From germline, CDR1 is MDHEN and CDR2 SYDVKM. There are 16 residues in the CDR3. V was clipped by 4 bases and J by 4 bases, with 19 bases between them. CDR3 bases: TGTGCCAGCAGTTATCCCGAGGTTCAGGGGGGAGAGACCCAGTACTTC. Protein product: CASSYPEVQGGETQYF.

This chain uses TRBV19 with TRBJ2-1, with D possibly being TRBD1 or TRBD2 (5 bases each). Trimming cost V 5 bases and J 4 bases, with 12 bases left between them. This CDR3 comprises 14 residues. Germline V gene lookup returns CDR1 LNHDA and CDR2 SQIVND (reference sequence). CDR3 nucleotides: TGTGCCAGTAGTCTTCCGGGACCTTACAATGAGCAGTTCTTC. It yields the protein CASSLPGPYNEQFF.